This is a list of T cell receptor beta chains from one sample in a study of cytomegalovirus exposure and HLA in healthy donors. Measured with immunoSEQ multiplex PCR; TCRdb has only the in-frame clones, and not every one. Among 140,000 or so clones listed, more than 60% were seen once. Material: PBMCs. These receptors originate from a male donor in good health and CMV-seronegative. CDR3s include the opening cysteine and the closing phenylalanine or tryptophan. A D gene is named only where the DNA matches it firmly. Size values are once, few and many counts, or a class for expanded clones, and some rows have none.

V gene	D gene	J gene	clone size	CDR3 DNA	CDR3 protein
TRBV6-5	TRBD2	TRBJ2-3	-	TGTGCCAGCAGTAGCGGGGACACAGATACGCAGTATTTT	CASSSGDTDTQYF
TRBV7-2	-	TRBJ2-5	-	TGTGCCAGCAGCTCGGCGCTAGGGGGGGGGAAAGGGACCCAGTACTTC	CASSSALGGGKGTQYF
TRBV2	TRBD1	TRBJ2-7	few	TGTGCCAGCAGGGGACAGGGTTTCGGCGAGCAGTACTTC	CASRGQGFGEQYF
TRBV4-3	TRBD2	TRBJ2-1	few	TGCGCCAGCAGCCACCAAATTCTAGCGGGGGCCGCGAATGAGCAGTTCTTC	CASSHQILAGAANEQFF
TRBV13	TRBD1	TRBJ1-2	few	TGTGCCAGCAGCTTGGACAGGGGGAACTATGGCTACACCTTC	CASSLDRGNYGYTF
TRBV4-1	-	TRBJ2-7	-	TGCGCCAGCAGCCTAGCTTATCGACGAAGAAACTCCTACGAGCAGTACTTC	CASSLAYRRRNSYEQYF
TRBV9	TRBD2	TRBJ2-7	-	TGTGCCAGCAGCGCCTCCGGGACTAGCATTCGCGAGCAGTACTTC	CASSASGTSIREQYF
TRBV18	-	TRBJ1-3	-	TGTGCCAGCTCACCACAAACAGATAACTCTGGAAACACCATATATTTT	CASSPQTDNSGNTIYF
TRBV6-5	-	TRBJ2-7	few	TGTGCCAGCAGTCAGGGCCGATACGAGCAGTACTTC	CASSQGRYEQYF
TRBV5-4	TRBD2	TRBJ2-3	-	TGTGCCAGCAGCTCCGGACTAGCGGGGGGCATGGATACGCAGTATTTT	CASSSGLAGGMDTQYF
TRBV2	-	TRBJ2-5	-	TGTGCCAGCCGGAGATCGACAGCACGAGAGACCCAGTACTTC	CASRRSTARETQYF
TRBV5-1	TRBD1	TRBJ1-2	-	TGCGCCAGCAGCTTGGATCAGGGGGCGAACTATGGCTACACCTTC	CASSLDQGANYGYTF
TRBV29-1	TRBD1	TRBJ1-2	-	TGCAGCGTCCTGACAGGGGCTAACTATGGCTACACCTTC	CSVLTGANYGYTF
TRBV10-1	-	TRBJ2-6	-	TGCGCCAGCAGAAGCAGGGGAGAATCTGGGGCCAACGTCCTGACTTTC	CASRSRGESGANVLTF
TRBV7-2	-	TRBJ2-2	-	TGTGCCAGCAGCTTAAGGCTAGGTTCGGCCGGGGAGCTGTTTTTT	CASSLRLGSAGELFF
TRBV5-5	TRBD1	TRBJ2-7	-	TGTGCCAGCAGTGAAGCCGGGACAGGGGCTTGGAACGAGCAGTACTTC	CASSEAGTGAWNEQYF
TRBV6-1	-	TRBJ1-1	-	TGTGCCATTGGGCAGGGTATTGCTTTCTTT	CAIGQGIAFF
TRBV7-9	-	TRBJ2-5	-	TGTGCCAGCAGCGATTACAGGCGAAAAGAGACCCAGTACTTC	CASSDYRRKETQYF
TRBV5-5	TRBD1	TRBJ2-3	few	TGTGCCAGCAGCCGGGATGGGACAGGGGGCTGGACAGATACGCAGTATTTT	CASSRDGTGGWTDTQYF
TRBV30	-	TRBJ1-3	-	TGTGCCTGGGCTAGGGCGGGCGGAAACACCATATATTTT	CAWARAGGNTIYF